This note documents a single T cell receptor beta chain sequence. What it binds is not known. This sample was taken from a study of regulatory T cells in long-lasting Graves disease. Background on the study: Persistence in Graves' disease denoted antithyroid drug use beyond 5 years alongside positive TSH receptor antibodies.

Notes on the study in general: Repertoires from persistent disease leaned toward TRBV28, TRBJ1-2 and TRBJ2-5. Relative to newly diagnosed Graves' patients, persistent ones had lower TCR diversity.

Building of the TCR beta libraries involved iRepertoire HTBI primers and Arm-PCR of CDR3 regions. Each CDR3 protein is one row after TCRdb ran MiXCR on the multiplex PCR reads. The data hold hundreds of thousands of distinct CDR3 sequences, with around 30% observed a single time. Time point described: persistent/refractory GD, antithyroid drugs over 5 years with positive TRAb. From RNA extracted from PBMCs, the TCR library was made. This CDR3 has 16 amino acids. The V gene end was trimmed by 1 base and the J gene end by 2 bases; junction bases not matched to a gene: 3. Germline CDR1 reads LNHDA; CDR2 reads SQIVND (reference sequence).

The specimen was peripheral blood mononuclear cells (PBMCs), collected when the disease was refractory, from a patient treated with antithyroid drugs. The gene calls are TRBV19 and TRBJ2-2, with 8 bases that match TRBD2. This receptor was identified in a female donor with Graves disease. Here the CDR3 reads CASSIAGGGNTGELFF. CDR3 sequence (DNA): TGTGCCAGTAGTATAGCGGGAGGGGGTAACACCGGGGAGCTGTTTTTT.